This T cell receptor beta chain appears in the sequencing data of a study of T cell repertoires in aging, cancer and after chemotherapy (dated by TCRdb to the late 2010s). Broadly, across the study: Six donor age groups were covered, ranging from 30 or younger up to 70 or older, and each group contained at least three individuals. Control TCR repertoires from healthy donors were recorded across several months to years, and re-sampling revealed clear clonal overlap. The full dataset contained several million TCR reads. To look at immunoaging and at how T cells reconstitute after chemotherapy, the study profiled TCR beta repertoires in peripheral blood from both healthy donors and cancer patients. A cohort of 220 or so cancer patients (approximately 90 with hematological and approximately 120 with solid cancers) was assembled, and 95 to 100 healthy donors were included as a reference group. Findings and caveats that apply to the study as a whole: Significantly lower blood TCR diversity and higher clonality were observed in untreated patients with hematological or solid cancers than in age-matched healthy donors. Median generation probability increased over the chemotherapy interval in both cancer cohorts, suggesting repertoire reconstitution through rebound thymic output. According to the authors, the repertoire data do not allow conclusions to be drawn about immunological memory after chemotherapy. Declining TCR diversity with age in healthy donors was mainly explained by loss of richness; in cancer patients, loss of evenness also contributed.

Looking up the germline V gene (reference sequence) yields CDR1 MNHEY and CDR2 SMNVEV. The CDR3 starts with the cysteine, ends with the phenylalanine, and has 13 residues. The read is trimmed to its CDR3 DNA, 39 bases read in frame from base 1. Trimming removed 6 bases from V and 4 bases from J, leaving 12 bases between the germline ends. Using a mixed TRB-A/B primer pool, multiplex touch-down PCR amplified rearranged TRB sequences covering the V, D and J segments. Illumina adapters and sample indices were attached to the amplicons through two consecutive PCR reactions run with Phusion HS II polymerase. The amplicons were purified from gel with the NucleoSpin Gel and PCR Clean-up kit and then assessed with Qubit and an Agilent 2100 Bioanalyzer. Libraries were sequenced on an Illumina MiSeq using 600-cycle, single-indexed, paired-end runs. The original pipeline was this. MiXCR versions 2.12 and 3.0.5 were used to process TRB sequences. A clone was defined as each unique CDR3 nucleotide sequence, and only productive sequences supported by at least two reads were kept. Shannon diversity, evenness, clonality (one minus evenness), and alpha-parameterized diversity profiles from alpha 0 to 5 were included as repertoire metrics. The IGoR algorithm was used to calculate generation probabilities for clones in the paired samples taken before and after chemotherapy. TCRdb handled the public reads itself, with Q25 trimming in fastp and clone calling in MiXCR, and kept productive beta chains. Rows with a matching CDR3 protein are joined into one entry that keeps the most common DNA and genes. The V and J calls follow TCRdb's processing rather than the paper's. The sample table lists some 9,600 distinct CDR3 sequences, about 40% of them with a count of one. The ten biggest clones cover roughly 1.5% of the sample.

TCR beta rearrangements were amplified from genomic DNA extracted from peripheral blood rather than from sorted cells or RNA. To note about this clonotype: No cognate antigen has been identified for it. No per-base quality is available; no much larger clone lies one base away.

The sequenced material came from blood. This receptor was obtained from a human donor in good health. The receptor chain draws on TRBV27 and TRBJ1-2; TRBD1 is perhaps the D gene, given 6 matching bases. The CDR3 is CASRATGSYGYTF. The DNA is as follows: TGTGCCAGCAGGGCGACAGGCAGCTATGGCTACACCTTC.